This entry features one T cell receptor beta chain sequence. Its antigen is still unknown. Within one base of it there is no much larger clone, and no base qualities were kept. Each collaborating institution followed its own protocols to collect whole blood in K2EDTA tubes. For TCRbeta analysis, collaborator samples were shipped as frozen whole blood, as isolated PBMCs, or as DNA extracted from either sample type. Here V drops 6 bases and J drops 4 bases, and the junction holds 8 bases not matched to any gene. The CDR3 has 16 amino acids, counting the end cysteine and phenylalanine. The entry retains the CDR3 DNA only, 48 bases that are in frame from base 1. Sequences MDHEN (CDR1) and SYDVKM (CDR2) are obtained from the germline V gene. This record comes from a study of blood T cell repertoires in COVID-19 (dated by TCRdb to 2020 to 2022). With regard to the full study: Samples covering the acute and convalescent phases of COVID-19 were provided by collaborators in the United States, Italy and Spain. Samples came from the ongoing ImmuneRACE study (first 160 participants) plus 1,254 subjects from 6 global collaborators. Subjects who had been exposed to COVID-19, were actively infected with it, or had recovered from it provided the deeply sampled blood TCRbeta repertoires that made up the dataset. A de-identified subject ID, COVID-19 status, age in years and sex were almost always included in the sample metadata. HLA class I and class II types, where available, came from metadata supplied by the sample provider rather than from assay-based typing. The repertoires were made available in a free public database intended to serve as a resource for research on the immune response to SARS-CoV-2. The material from the prospective study consisted of cDNA or gDNA derived from T cells, B-cell-depleted T cells, or PBMCs. Broader findings and caveats from the paper: The amount of clinical and demographic metadata varied by source and participant and was provided uncurated.

TCRbeta CDR3 regions were amplified from genomic DNA by means of the immunoSEQ Assay, a bias-controlled multiplex PCR. The paper's data handling went like this. Within the assay, amplification of reference gene primers was used to estimate how many nucleated cells each sample contained. To quantify the absolute abundance of each unique TCRbeta CDR3 rearrangement, sequence reads were collapsed and filtered. Productive Simpson clonality was computed per sample as the square root of Simpson's diversity index over productive rearrangements. The source is immuneACCESS, and TCRdb retained only in-frame sequences with V and J called. Part of the clones is not carried over; for the studies checked, unresolved V genes explain less than half of this, and the remainder is unexplained. The V and J calls and clone size come from that table; D and trimming were worked out from the DNA. Present in this sample are about 240,000 clones, 86% of which were seen just once. The biggest ten clones account for about 5.9% of the sample.

The rearrangement combines TRBV28 with TRBJ1-5; 11 junctional bases match TRBD1. The source of this sequence is a man in his sixties with acute or convalescent COVID-19. Sequencing was done on a sample of peripheral blood. The DNA reads TGTGCCAGCAGAGATCTGGACAGGGGGCGGAATCAGCCCCAGCATTTT. It specifies CASRDLDRGRNQPQHF.